This TCR beta chain emerged from a study of T cell repertoires in cytomegalovirus infection. Study-level information: Indications came from public TCR beta signatures; they pointed to CMV infection and to a matching HLA type.

CDR3 length equals 13 residues. V shed 7 bases, J shed 3 bases, and the junction held 1 base outside the gene matches. Per germline, CDR1 SGDLS and CDR2 YYNGEE. In TCRdb, the reads were re-called with MiXCR into one record per CDR3 protein. The data show around 800,000 distinct CDR3 sequences, with less than 35% seen just once and roughly 12% held by the top ten. As for this clonotype: Its antigen remains unidentified.

The chain links TRBV9 to TRBJ2-2, with 9 bases aligning to TRBD2. This TCR was recovered from a human donor in good health (CMV status not recorded). Some clones in this sample may be carry-over from other donors' samples. The sample in question was cultured CD8+ T cells from PBMCs, obtained from culture after CMV antigen stimulation. Here the CDR3 DNA reads TGTGCCAGCGCTAGCGGGGACACCGGGGAGCTGTTTTTT. It translates to CASASGDTGELFF.